These 23 T cell receptor beta chains were sequenced from one sample in a study of cytomegalovirus exposure and HLA in healthy donors (dated by TCRdb to the late 2010s). Library prep was done by the immunoSEQ multiplex PCR assay. For the multiplex PCR, a mixture combining 60 forward primers for TCR Vbeta segments and 13 reverse primers for TCR Jbeta segments was used. TCRdb stores this immuneACCESS table with in-frame sequences only. Part of the clones is absent; in the studies checked, under half of the shortfall reflects unresolved V genes, and no reason is known for the rest. The sample data list about 100,000 clones, and less than 80% of these were observed just once. 4.1% of the sample is held by the ten biggest clonotypes. The sequencing sample was made of PBMCs. The source of these receptors is a man in his forties in good health and CMV-seronegative.

This chain links TRBV12-5 with TRBJ1-1; possibly TRBD1 for D (5 bases). The CDR3 is made up of 13 amino acids. Germline V gene lookup returns CDR1 LGHNT and CDR2 FRNRAP. V lost 3 bases to trimming and J lost 0 bases, with 5 bases between them. The chain's CDR3 is CASGLQVNTEAFF. For the CDR3, the DNA is TGTGCTAGTGGTTTACAGGTGAACACTGAAGCTTTCTTT.

CDR3 nucleotide sequence: TGCAGTGCTAGTCTCCCTGGGGAGCTGTTTTTT. Translating gives CSASLPGELFF. The chain has TRBV20-1 and TRBJ2-2; no clear D gene. Germline V gene data show CDR1 as DFQATT and CDR2 as SNEGSKA (reference sequence). V was clipped by 3 bases and J by 8 bases, with 7 bases between them. The CDR3 consists of 11 residues.

Regarding this clone: At one end the junction does not follow the germline gene, possibly because of a read error. The chain is built from TRBV7-9 and TRBJ1-2; D perhaps matches TRBD1 (5 bases). The CDR3 is 12 residues long. Germline V lookup: CDR1 SEHNR, CDR2 FQNEAQ (reference sequence). CDR3 in DNA: TGTTCCAGCTCAACAGGACCCTATGGCTACACCTTC. It yields the protein CSSSTGPYGYTF.

V gene TRBV4-3 combines with J gene TRBJ2-2, with D possibly TRBD2 on 5 matching bases. The CDR3 sequence is 13 residues long. Germline V gene sequence: CDR1 LGHNA, CDR2 YSLEER. The V end was cut by 0 bases, the J end by 7 bases, with 6 bases between. In DNA form, the CDR3 reads TGCGCCAGCAGCCAAGATACTAGCGGGGAGCTGTTTTTT. This sequence encodes CASSQDTSGELFF.

This clone was found once. The rearrangement uses TRBV5-1 and TRBJ2-1; D possibly corresponds to TRBD2 (5 bases). The CDR3 is made up of 14 amino acids. Trimming took 3 bases from V and 0 from J, leaving 7 bases between them. Per germline, CDR1 SGHRS and CDR2 YFSETQ. In DNA, the CDR3 is TGCGCCAGCAGCTCGGACTCCTCCTACAATGAGCAGTTCTTC. This translates into CASSSDSSYNEQFF.

Remarks on this clone: Its ends do not fully match the called genes, so a read error is possible. The gene calls are TRBV7-9 and TRBJ1-1; 8 positions agree with TRBD1. The CDR3 length is 15 residues. Germline CDR1 reads SEHNR; CDR2 reads FQNEAQ (reference sequence). The CDR3 is CSSSVRTGWNTEAFF. In DNA form, the CDR3 reads TGTTCCAGCAGCGTACGGACAGGGTGGAACACTGAAGCTTTCTTT.

The gene calls are TRBV7-2 and TRBJ2-1; 10 bases are a match to TRBD1. Germline assignment: CDR1 SGHTA and CDR2 FQGNSA. The CDR3 is 16 residues long. V lost 3 bases and J lost 7; bases outside the gene matches: 9. CDR3 coding DNA: TGTGCCAGCAGCTTCGTACCCGGGACAGGGGTTAATGAGCAGTTCTTC. Its translation is CASSFVPGTGVNEQFF.

The CDR3 loop reads CASSLLRGANTGELFF. CDR3 coding DNA: TGTGCCAGCAGCTTGTTGCGGGGCGCGAACACCGGGGAGCTGTTTTTT. J is TRBJ2-2 and V is TRBV5-4; D perhaps matches TRBD2 (6 bases). This CDR3 has 16 residues. The V gene lost 1 base and the J gene lost 0 bases, with 10 bases spanning the gap. Germline V CDR1 and CDR2: SGHNT, YYREEE (reference sequence).

This clone came up once. The chain uses TRBV5-1 and TRBJ2-7, with 7 bases matching TRBD1. Per germline, CDR1 SGHRS and CDR2 YFSETQ. V trimming: 4 bases; J trimming: 2 bases; junction bases outside the gene matches: 6. The CDR3 loop spans 14 amino acids. CDR3 protein: CASSARDSTYEQYF. The CDR3 DNA reads TGCGCCAGCAGCGCCCGGGACAGCACCTACGAGCAGTACTTC.

The genes are TRBV6-6 and TRBJ2-5; TRBD1 matches 12 bases. The CDR3 runs 15 residues. The germline CDR1 and CDR2 sequences are MNHNY and SVGAGI (reference sequence). Unmatched junction bases numbered 5, after V lost 4 bases and J lost 5 bases. The CDR3, as DNA: TGTGCCAGCAGTTCCCGGGACAGGGGGCGGGAGACCCAGTACTTC. Translating it yields CASSSRDRGRETQYF.

The J gene is TRBJ1-4, the V gene TRBV27; a possible D gene is TRBD1 (5 bases). This CDR3 contains 14 residues. Germline assignment: CDR1 MNHEY and CDR2 SMNVEV (reference sequence). V gave up 6 bases and J gave up 0 bases, with 8 bases separating them. The CDR3 DNA sequence: TGTGCCAGCAGCTCAGGGCCAACTAATGAAAAACTGTTTTTT. Translating it yields CASSSGPTNEKLFF.

The chain employs TRBV6-6 and TRBJ2-3; 10 bases agree with TRBD1. Germline V lookup: CDR1 MNHNY, CDR2 SVGAGI (reference sequence). J lost 5 bases, V lost 9 bases, and 8 bases had no gene match. The CDR3 consists of 14 residues. DNA for the CDR3: TGTGCCAGTACTCCCGGGACAGGGGAAGATACGCAGTATTTT. As protein: CASTPGTGEDTQYF.

The rearrangement links TRBV6-1 to TRBJ1-6, with D unresolved. Deletions cut 11 bases from V and 8 bases from J, with 16 bases between. The germline V gene encodes CDR1 MNHNS and CDR2 SASEGT. The CDR3 consists of 13 residues. In DNA, the CDR3 is TGTGCCGTTCACTACGGCGGGGATTCACCCCTCCACTTT. It translates to CAVHYGGDSPLHF.

This clone has more than one count but fewer than ten. The chain couples TRBV30 to TRBJ1-1; D may be TRBD1 (6 bases). Germline CDR1 reads GTSNPN; CDR2 reads SVGIG (reference sequence). Trimming stripped 3 bases from V and 0 bases from J, with 11 bases between. CDR3 length: 14 residues. CDR3 protein: CAWSQGIMNTEAFF. CDR3 bases: TGTGCCTGGAGCCAGGGGATTATGAACACTGAAGCTTTCTTT.

The chain carries TRBV19 and TRBJ2-7; 7 bases align to TRBD1. The V gene's germline CDR1 is LNHDA and CDR2 SQIVND (reference sequence). The V and J ends lost 8 bases and 3 bases, in that order; junction bases with no gene match: 7. The CDR3 covers 13 residues. CDR3 loop: CASGRQGHYEQYF. The CDR3 DNA follows: TGTGCCAGTGGTAGACAGGGTCACTACGAGCAGTACTTC.

The J gene is TRBJ2-7, the V gene TRBV25-1; TRBD1 agrees at 7 bases. From germline, CDR1 is MGHDK and CDR2 SYGVNS. This CDR3 has 11 residues. Unmatched junction bases numbered 1, after V lost 5 bases and J lost 6 bases. The CDR3 loop is CASSQGVEQYF. CDR3 coding DNA: TGTGCCAGCAGTCAGGGGGTCGAGCAGTACTTC.

In its sample, this clone was seen a few times. The V gene is TRBV6-5, the J gene TRBJ1-1, with unresolved D. Trimming left V 5 bases short and J 8 bases short, with 9 bases between. This CDR3 has 11 amino acids. Germline CDR1 and CDR2: MNHEY and SVGAGI. The CDR3 is CASSLPGEAFF. The CDR3 coding sequence is TGTGCCAGCAGTCTCCCGGGAGAAGCTTTCTTT.

This chain uses TRBV10-3 with TRBJ1-2, with 8 bases identical to TRBD1. The CDR3 contains 14 residues. CDR1 is ENHRY, CDR2 SYGVKD, per germline. The V and J ends lost 6 bases and 2 bases, in that order; junction bases with no gene match: 5. The CDR3 sequence: CAIRGDRGNYGYTF. In nucleotides, the CDR3 is TGTGCCATCAGGGGAGACAGGGGCAACTATGGCTACACCTTC.

This rearrangement joins TRBV5-1 to TRBJ1-2; unclear D gene. CDR3 length: 11 residues. Germline lookup yields CDR1 SGHRS and CDR2 YFSETQ. Trimming shortened V by 6 bases and J by 7 bases, and 10 bases separated the two germline ends. This CDR3 reads CASKSGSGYTF. As DNA, the CDR3 is TGCGCCAGCAAGTCGGGTAGTGGCTACACCTTC.

V usage is TRBV18 and J usage is TRBJ1-4, with D perhaps matching TRBD1 (5 bases). CDR1 KGHSH and CDR2 LQKENI come from the germline V gene. V was trimmed by 3 bases and J by 8 bases, leaving 13 bases between them. The CDR3 is made up of 14 amino acids. Here the CDR3 reads CASSPGGSWEKLFF. CDR3 in DNA: TGTGCCAGCTCACCCGGGGGTTCGTGGGAAAAACTGTTTTTT.

This rearrangement joins TRBV4-2 to TRBJ2-1; unclear D gene. Germline CDR1 is LGHNA and CDR2 is YNFKEQ. The CDR3 runs to 16 residues. Deletions cut 0 bases from V and 2 bases from J, with 11 bases between. The CDR3 DNA reads TGTGCCAGCAGCCAAGATGTAAGTGGCCCCTACAATGAGCAGTTCTTC. It is translated as CASSQDVSGPYNEQFF.

The CDR3 reads CASSLGATSGGGTGELFF. CDR3 in DNA: TGTGCCAGCAGCTTAGGGGCCACTAGCGGGGGCGGAACCGGGGAGCTGTTTTTT. The V and J genes are TRBV7-2 and TRBJ2-2; 11 nucleotides line up with TRBD2. Germline V CDR1 and CDR2: SGHTA, FQGNSA. The J segment lost 5 bases and the V segment lost 1 base, leaving 9 bases of the junction unmatched. CDR3 length equals 18 residues.

This clone was seen a few times. The V call is TRBV19, the J call TRBJ2-1; D gene unclear. Trimming took off 5 bases at V and 5 bases at J, with 7 bases between the two ends. This CDR3 comprises 12 residues. Per the germline V gene, CDR1 is LNHDA and CDR2 is SQIVND (reference sequence). The CDR3: CASSLAHNEQFF. CDR3 sequence (DNA): TGTGCCAGTAGTCTGGCTCACAATGAGCAGTTCTTC.